One sample yielded the 10 T cell receptor beta chains listed below, sequenced in a study of T cell repertoires in cytomegalovirus infection. One entry per CDR3 protein results from TCRdb running MiXCR on the reads. Among roughly 600,000 distinct CDR3 sequences, 24% were seen once, and the ten largest hold approximately 8%. What was sequenced was CD8+ T cells from PBMCs. Source of these receptors: a human donor in good health (CMV status not recorded). Some clones in this sample may be carry-over from other donors' samples.

As to this clonotype: This sequence may be a read error, since a much larger clone differs from it by one base. The rearrangement uses TRBV6-1 and TRBJ2-3, with TRBD2 identical over 9 bases. CDR3 size: 15 residues. CDR1 and CDR2 from the germline V gene are MNHNS and SASEGT. Trimming at V came to 2 bases and at J to 5 bases, leaving 5 bases not matched to a gene. The CDR3 region is CASSENSGGIDTQYF. The CDR3 bases are TGTGCCAGCAGTGAAAATAGCGGGGGCATAGATACGCAGTATTTT.

This clonotype occurred many times. V usage is TRBV27 and J usage is TRBJ1-5; TRBD1 is a possible D gene (6 bases). Per germline, CDR1 MNHEY and CDR2 SMNVEV (reference sequence). The CDR3 loop spans 13 amino acids. Trimming took 11 bases from V and 6 from J, leaving 17 bases between them. The CDR3 sequence is CAVGGTTGQPQHF. CDR3 bases: TGTGCCGTCGGGGGGACAACGGGTCAGCCCCAGCATTTT.

This clonotype was seen at least ten times. The J gene is TRBJ2-1, the V gene TRBV7-8; the D is unclear. This CDR3 has 15 residues. With 5 bases removed from V and 2 bases from J, the gap between germline ends came to 13 bases. The germline CDR1 and CDR2 sequences are SGHVS and FQNEAQ. This chain's CDR3 is CASSPPPGTYNEQFF. CDR3 DNA sequence: TGTGCCAGCAGCCCTCCCCCGGGCACCTACAATGAGCAGTTCTTC.

The CDR3 region is CASSLSQTEAFF. CDR3 DNA: TGTGCCAGCAGCTTAAGCCAGACTGAAGCTTTCTTT. The rearrangement links TRBV7-2 to TRBJ1-1; D is ambiguous. Germline V gene sequence: CDR1 SGHTA, CDR2 FQGNSA. V lost 2 bases, J lost 5 bases, and 6 bases lay in between. CDR3 length: 12 amino acids. Full variable domain (rest looked up from reference TRBV7-2 and TRBJ1-1): GAGVSQSPSNKVTEKGKDVELRCDPISGHTALYWYRQSLGQGLEFLIYFQGNSAPDKSGLPSDRFSAERTGGSVSTLTIQRTQQEDSAVYLCASSLSQTEAFFGQGTRLTVV.

This clonotype was seen at least ten times. The chain carries TRBV12-3 or TRBV12-4 and TRBJ2-3; 10 bases are shared with TRBD1. V shed 5 bases, J shed 0 bases, and the junction held 11 bases outside the gene matches. CDR3 length: 18 residues. The CDR3 sequence: CASSGQGEAVTSTDTQYF. Written as DNA, the CDR3 is TGTGCCAGCAGTGGACAGGGGGAGGCGGTCACTAGCACAGATACGCAGTATTTT.

This rearrangement joins TRBV7-9 to TRBJ1-4; D uncertain. Germline V gene data show CDR1 as SEHNR and CDR2 as FQNEAQ (reference sequence). The CDR3 is made up of 14 amino acids. Trimming left V 0 bases short and J 14 bases short, with 16 bases between. CDR3 residues: CASSLADAPHDLFF. CDR3 coding DNA: TGTGCCAGCAGCTTAGCGGACGCACCCCACGATCTGTTTTTT.

Only a few counts were recorded for this clonotype. The rearrangement links TRBV24-1 to TRBJ2-2, with D perhaps matching TRBD2 (5 bases). Germline loops: CDR1 KGHDR, CDR2 SFDVKD. The V gene lost 1 base and the J gene lost 4 bases, with 12 bases spanning the gap. The CDR3 spans 16 residues. The CDR3 bases are TGTGCCACCAGTGATTTTCGACTACCTACCACCGGGGAGCTGTTTTTT. The encoded protein is CATSDFRLPTTGELFF.

The gene calls are TRBV6-5 and TRBJ2-1, with 7 nucleotides matching TRBD1. V gave up 7 bases and J gave up 6 bases; unmatched junction bases: 3. The CDR3 totals 12 residues. CDR1 and CDR2 (germline): MNHEY, SVGAGI. The CDR3 loop reads CASKTGSNEQFF. CDR3 DNA: TGTGCCAGCAAGACAGGGAGCAATGAGCAGTTCTTC.

In its sample, this clonotype was seen a few times. This chain's CDR3 is CASSTRPALGTGYQETQYF. Here the CDR3 DNA reads TGTGCCAGCAGCACCCGACCCGCCCTCGGGACAGGGTACCAAGAGACCCAGTACTTC. This sequence joins TRBV5-6 and TRBJ2-5, with 9 bases that match TRBD1. With 4 bases clipped from V and 0 bases from J, the junction kept 16 bases outside the gene matches. CDR3 size: 19 residues. Germline assignment: CDR1 SGHDT and CDR2 YYEEEE.

A few counts support this clonotype. The genes are TRBV7-6 and TRBJ2-4; TRBD1 aligns across 7 bases. The CDR3 spans 16 residues. Per germline, CDR1 SGHVS and CDR2 FNYEAQ. The ends lost 5 bases at V and 4 bases at J; junction bases unmatched: 11. Written as DNA, the CDR3 is TGTGCCAGCAGCCCGCAAGGGCAGGGGGATAAAAACATTCAGTACTTC. This gives the protein CASSPQGQGDKNIQYF.